Each of the 32 T cell receptor beta chains below was sequenced from the same sample in a study of CD4 T cells in relation to SARS-CoV-2 and coronaviruses (dated by TCRdb to the early 2020s). CD4+ T cells from unexposed donors were collected before the COVID-19 pandemic (2011-2018). Library method: the immunoSEQ multiplex PCR assay. Sourced from immuneACCESS, this table was stored by TCRdb with only in-frame sequences that have V and J called. A share of the clones is absent; for the studies checked, an unresolved V gene accounts for under half, and the remainder has no known explanation. In all, the sample holds about 59,000 clones, and 86% of those were seen once. The ten largest make up roughly 1.5% of the sample. The source material was memory CD4+ T cells from PBMCs. The sample's cell subset or site label is to be understood as: memory (non-naive) CD4+ T cells. These receptors all come from a human donor in good health.

This chain links TRBV3-1 (or the pseudogene TRBV3-2) with TRBJ2-2, with 7 bases that match TRBD2. CDR3 length: 16 residues. The V gene's germline CDR1 is LGHDT and CDR2 YNNKEL (reference sequence). V trimming: 5 bases; J trimming: 2 bases; junction bases outside the gene matches: 8. The CDR3 sequence: CASSFGSGLNTGELFF. CDR3 sequence (DNA): TGTGCCAGCAGCTTCGGTAGCGGGCTCAACACCGGGGAGCTGTTTTTT.

V and J are TRBV7-9 and TRBJ2-2; TRBD2 agrees at 7 bases. This CDR3 is built from 14 residues. The trim removed 7 bases at V and 1 base at J, leaving 3 bases unmatched. Germline CDR1 is SEHNR and CDR2 is FQNEAQ (reference sequence). In DNA form, the CDR3 reads TGTGCCAGCATTCTAGCGGTGAACACCGGGGAGCTGTTTTTT. Translated, it gives CASILAVNTGELFF.

The V and J genes are TRBV5-1 and TRBJ2-1; 7 nucleotides align to TRBD2. V was pared by 6 bases and J by 7 bases, with 13 bases of the junction left unmatched. CDR1 is SGHRS, CDR2 YFSETQ, per germline. The CDR3 is 15 residues long. The CDR3 loop reads CASTEGQGGINEQFF. CDR3 nucleotides: TGCGCCAGCACTGAGGGCCAGGGAGGGATTAATGAGCAGTTCTTC.

The CDR3, as DNA: TGTGCCAGCAGTCGCCTTAGCGGGGCTAGCACAGATACGCAGTATTTT. It is translated as CASSRLSGASTDTQYF. This chain uses TRBV28 with TRBJ2-3; the match to TRBD2 covers 8 bases. Looked up from germline, CDR1 is MDHEN and CDR2 is SYDVKM. The ends lost 5 bases at V and 0 bases at J; junction bases unmatched: 7. This CDR3 contains 16 residues.

This chain joins TRBV24-1 and TRBJ1-5; 8 nucleotides align to TRBD1. The CDR3 totals 16 residues. Per the germline V gene, CDR1 is KGHDR and CDR2 is SFDVKD. V was pared by 2 bases and J by 6 bases, with 8 bases of the junction left unmatched. The CDR3 DNA reads as TGTGCCACCAGTGATTCGGCGGACAGGGTCTTTCAGCCCCAGCATTTT. This codes for CATSDSADRVFQPQHF.

This chain joins TRBV19 and TRBJ2-5; TRBD2 aligns across 7 bases. Germline V gene sequence: CDR1 LNHDA, CDR2 SQIVND (reference sequence). Trimming removed 3 bases from V and 4 bases from J; junction bases left unmatched: 17. CDR3 length equals 18 residues. CDR3 nucleotides: TGTGCCAGTAGTATGTACCCAGGGACTAAAACGACGTTAGAGACCCAGTACTTC. Its protein product is CASSMYPGTKTTLETQYF.

V gene TRBV5-1 combines with J gene TRBJ1-1; possibly TRBD1 for D (6 bases). The germline V gene has CDR1 SGHRS and CDR2 YFSETQ. This CDR3 region has 16 residues. With 0 bases removed from V and 6 bases from J, the gap between germline ends came to 18 bases. The chain's CDR3 is CASSLDTFDHRAEAFF. CDR3 sequence (DNA): TGCGCCAGCAGCTTGGACACCTTCGATCACAGGGCTGAAGCTTTCTTT.

The rearrangement links TRBV4-1 to TRBJ2-3; D gene unclear. Trimming removed 1 base at V and 0 bases at J, with 11 bases between. Germline assignment: CDR1 MGHRA and CDR2 YSYEKL. The CDR3 contains 16 residues. The DNA of the CDR3 is TGCGCCAGCAGCCAAGTAATGGTAATTAGCACAGATACGCAGTATTTT. Translated, it gives CASSQVMVISTDTQYF.

The chain is built from TRBV5-4 and TRBJ2-1; 8 bases line up with TRBD2. The CDR3 runs to 14 residues. CDR1 is SGHNT and CDR2 is YYREEE in the germline V gene (reference sequence). The trim removed 4 bases at V and 5 bases at J, leaving 5 bases unmatched. CDR3 in amino acids: CASSRELADNEQFF. The CDR3 coding sequence is TGTGCCAGCAGCCGGGAACTAGCGGACAATGAGCAGTTCTTC. The full variable domain, with the rest looked up from reference TRBV5-4 and TRBJ2-1, is ETGVTQSPTHLIKTRGQQVTLRCSSQSGHNTVSWYQQALGQGPQFIFQYYREEENGRGNFPPRFSGLQFPNYSSELNVNALELDDSALYLCASSRELADNEQFFGPGTRLTVL.

The chain carries TRBV19 and TRBJ2-3; no firm D call. The CDR3 is 15 residues long. Trimming pared 6 bases from V and 2 bases from J, leaving 15 bases between. CDR1 and CDR2 (germline): LNHDA, SQIVND (reference sequence). CDR3 in DNA: TGTGCCAGTAGGTCTCAGGTCTTCCTCACAGATACGCAGTATTTT. Translated, it gives CASRSQVFLTDTQYF.

The V call is TRBV6-5, the J call TRBJ1-5, with D perhaps matching TRBD1 (5 bases). With 6 bases removed from V and 1 base from J, the gap between germline ends came to 10 bases. Germline assignment: CDR1 MNHEY and CDR2 SVGAGI. The CDR3 extends over 14 amino acids. The CDR3 sequence is CASRDDRSNQPQHF. CDR3 DNA: TGTGCCAGCAGAGACGACAGAAGCAATCAGCCCCAGCATTTT.

For this clone: Because the CDR3's place on the DNA is in doubt, the DNA is left out and the CDR3 is given as listed by TCRdb. The V call is TRBV9, the J call TRBJ2-3; the DNA was not used to check the table's D call, TRBD2. Germline lookup yields CDR1 SGDLS and CDR2 YYNGEE. The CDR3 totals 19 residues, both ends included. The chain's CDR3 is CASSTSTSTPGRAKDTQYF.

The chain recombines TRBV7-8 with TRBJ2-5, with 9 bases fitting TRBD2. Germline loops: CDR1 SGHVS, CDR2 FQNEAQ. The CDR3 is 17 amino acids. The trim removed 3 bases at V and 3 bases at J, leaving 11 bases unmatched. DNA for the CDR3: TGTGCCAGCAGCTTCGACCTACCGGGACTAGCAAAAGAGACCCAGTACTTC. Translation: CASSFDLPGLAKETQYF. The variable domain in full, completed from reference TRBV7-8 and TRBJ2-5, reads GAGVSQSPRYKVAKRGQDVALRCDPISGHVSLFWYQQALGQGPEFLTYFQNEAQLDKSGLPSDRFFAERPEGSVSTLKIQRTQQEDSAVYLCASSFDLPGLAKETQYFGPGTRLLVL.

The chain joins TRBV6-5 to TRBJ2-5; D is unresolved. Germline V gene data show CDR1 as MNHEY and CDR2 as SVGAGI. V lost 6 bases and J lost 1, with 6 bases in between. This CDR3 is built from 12 residues. This CDR3 is CASRGFQETQYF. CDR3 sequence (DNA): TGTGCCAGCAGGGGGTTCCAAGAGACCCAGTACTTC.

Comment on this clone: Other DNA sequences of this sample code for an identical CDR3. The CDR3 here is CASSQTSSTDTQYF. In DNA, the CDR3 is TGTGCCAGCAGCCAAACGAGTTCCACAGATACGCAGTATTTT. The chain carries TRBV3-1 (or the pseudogene TRBV3-2) and TRBJ2-3; D uncertain. CDR1 is LGHDT and CDR2 is YNNKEL in the germline V gene (reference sequence). The CDR3 extends over 14 amino acids. Between the trimmed V and J ends, which lost 2 bases and 2 bases, there was a span of 8 bases.

CDR3 residues: CASSLGGLAATDTQYF. The CDR3 DNA is TGTGCCAGCAGCTTAGGGGGACTAGCGGCCACAGATACGCAGTATTTT. This sequence joins TRBV7-3 and TRBJ2-3; 11 nucleotides match TRBD2. Germline CDR1 and CDR2: SGHTA and FQGTGA. The trim removed 2 bases at V and 2 bases at J, leaving 3 bases unmatched. The CDR3 runs to 16 residues.

This clone appeared once. The chain uses TRBV11-2 and TRBJ2-6; perhaps TRBD2 as D (6 bases). Per germline, CDR1 SGHAT and CDR2 FQNNGV. The CDR3 length is 16 residues. Trimming took off 0 bases at V and 3 bases at J, with 9 bases between the two ends. Here the CDR3 DNA reads TGTGCCAGCAGCTTAGAAGGAGGGGTTGGGGCCAACGTCCTGACTTTC. This encodes CASSLEGGVGANVLTF. The full variable domain, rest sourced from reference TRBV11-2 and TRBJ2-6, is EAGVAQSPRYKIIEKRQSVAFWCNPISGHATLYWYQQILGQGPKLLIQFQNNGVVDDSQLPKDRFSAERLKGVDSTLKIQPAKLEDSAVYLCASSLEGGVGANVLTFGAGSRLTVL.

V is TRBV5-1 and J is TRBJ2-7; unclear D gene. The CDR3 has 13 residues. The V and J ends lost 0 bases and 2 bases respectively, with 6 bases between them. Germline V CDR1 and CDR2: SGHRS, YFSETQ. CDR3 sequence reads: CASSLALAYEQYF. The CDR3, as DNA: TGCGCCAGCAGCTTGGCCTTAGCCTACGAGCAGTACTTC.

The rearrangement uses TRBV10-3 and TRBJ2-3; maybe TRBD2 (5 bases). The V gene's germline CDR1 is ENHRY and CDR2 SYGVKD. The CDR3 is made up of 13 amino acids. V lost 6 bases, J lost 6 bases, and 13 bases lay in between. The CDR3 DNA follows: TGTGCCATCAGCCACCCCCCGGGGGATACGCAGTATTTT. It encodes CAISHPPGDTQYF.

V gene TRBV12-5 combines with J gene TRBJ1-6; 9 bases fit TRBD1. Germline assignment: CDR1 LGHNT and CDR2 FRNRAP. The length of the CDR3 is 21 residues. The V segment lost 1 base and the J segment 0 bases; nucleotides outside the gene matches: 13. Here the CDR3 DNA reads TGTGCTAGTGGTTTGGGCCGGGACAGGGCGTCGATTCACTCCTATAATTCACCCCTCCACTTT. This codes for CASGLGRDRASIHSYNSPLHF.

The V gene is TRBV28, the J gene TRBJ2-7; D gene ambiguous. This CDR3 contains 14 residues. Germline V gene lookup returns CDR1 MDHEN and CDR2 SYDVKM. V lost 1 base, J lost 0 bases, and 7 bases lay in between. This CDR3 is CASSLYRSSYEQYF. The CDR3 DNA sequence: TGTGCCAGCAGTTTATATCGGTCCTCCTACGAGCAGTACTTC.

The chain is built from TRBV19 and TRBJ2-7; possible D gene TRBD1, 7 bases. In germline, CDR1 is LNHDA, CDR2 SQIVND (reference sequence). The germline V and J ends were trimmed by 9 bases and 0 bases, with 15 bases remaining between them. This CDR3 spans 14 amino acids. The CDR3 bases are TGTGCCAGGATCAGGGGGGAAAGCTCCTACGAGCAGTACTTC. It yields the protein CARIRGESSYEQYF.

A single count supports this clone. The rearrangement joins TRBV28 to TRBJ2-3; D remains ambiguous. V dropped 7 bases and J dropped 0 bases, with 5 bases sitting between them. Germline V lookup: CDR1 MDHEN, CDR2 SYDVKM. The CDR3 spans 12 residues. CDR3 region: CASTGSTDTQYF. The CDR3 nucleotides are TGTGCCAGCACCGGGAGCACAGATACGCAGTATTTT.

The CDR3 sequence: CASSLADRPYGYTF. The CDR3 DNA follows: TGCGCCAGCAGCTTGGCTGACAGACCTTATGGCTACACCTTC. This chain joins TRBV5-1 and TRBJ1-2; D perhaps matches TRBD1 (5 bases). Deletions cut 0 bases from V and 5 bases from J, with 11 bases between. Germline V lookup: CDR1 SGHRS, CDR2 YFSETQ. The length of the CDR3 is 14 residues.

The chain uses TRBV5-5 and TRBJ1-1; 9 nucleotides line up with TRBD1. There are 15 residues in the CDR3. Trimming took 4 bases from V and 3 from J; bases not matched to a gene: 7. Germline CDR1 reads SGHKS; CDR2 reads YYEKEE (reference sequence). The CDR3 DNA is TGTGCCAGCAGCCCTACAGGGGGCGCGCACACTGAAGCTTTCTTT. This sequence encodes CASSPTGGAHTEAFF. Together with reference TRBV5-5 and TRBJ1-1, the CDR3 gives the full variable domain: DAGVTQSPTHLIKTRGQQVTLRCSPISGHKSVSWYQQVLGQGPQFIFQYYEKEERGRGNFPDRFSARQFPNYSSELNVNALLLGDSALYLCASSPTGGAHTEAFFGQGTRLTVV.

The chain recombines TRBV30 with TRBJ1-4; D is uncertain. Germline V lookup: CDR1 GTSNPN, CDR2 SVGIG (reference sequence). Trimming took 3 bases from V and 5 from J, leaving 10 bases between them. This CDR3 has 13 residues. The CDR3, as DNA: TGTGCCTGGAGGAGGGCGGTGAATGAAAAACTGTTTTTT. Translating it yields CAWRRAVNEKLFF. Full variable domain (rest looked up from reference TRBV30 and TRBJ1-4): SQTIHQWPATLVQPVGSPLSLECTVEGTSNPNLYWYRQAAGRGLQLLFYSVGIGQISSEVPQNLSASRPQDRQFILSSKKLLLSDSGFYLCAWRRAVNEKLFFGSGTQLSVL.

V and J are TRBV7-2 and TRBJ1-2, with 9 positions matching TRBD1. V dropped 4 bases and J dropped 4; count of bases not matched to a gene: 4. Germline loops: CDR1 SGHTA, CDR2 FQGNSA. The CDR3 has 14 residues. Here the CDR3 DNA reads TGTGCCAGCAGCTCCGAACAGGGGGCCTATGGCTACACCTTC. The encoded protein is CASSSEQGAYGYTF.

J is TRBJ1-1 and V is TRBV29-1; TRBD1 might be the D (6 bases). Between the trimmed V and J ends, which lost 7 bases and 0 bases, there was a span of 12 bases. CDR1 is SQVTM, CDR2 ANQGSEA, per germline. The CDR3 has 13 amino acids. The CDR3, as DNA: TGCAGCGGTGTTGAGGGGGTGAACACTGAAGCTTTCTTT. Its translation is CSGVEGVNTEAFF.

This chain uses TRBV3-1 (or the pseudogene TRBV3-2) with TRBJ2-1; a possible D gene is TRBD1 (6 bases). The ends were cut back, 0 bases at V and 3 bases at J, with 15 bases in the middle. The length of the CDR3 is 17 residues. Germline CDR1 reads LGHDT; CDR2 reads YNNKEL (reference sequence). The CDR3 bases are TGTGCCAGCAGCCAAGACCGGGTCCAGGGGAACTACAATGAGCAGTTCTTC. This gives the protein CASSQDRVQGNYNEQFF.

This chain connects TRBV9 to TRBJ2-1; 7 nucleotides align to TRBD1. The CDR3 is 17 residues long. Trimming at V came to 2 bases and at J to 0 bases, leaving 8 bases not matched to a gene. Germline V gene data show CDR1 as SGDLS and CDR2 as YYNGEE. The CDR3 loop is CASSVSGQASSYNEQFF. The CDR3 DNA reads as TGTGCCAGCAGCGTCTCCGGACAGGCGAGCTCCTACAATGAGCAGTTCTTC.

This chain links TRBV4-1 with TRBJ2-1; 15 nucleotides match TRBD2. The V and J ends lost 0 bases and 3 bases, in that order; junction bases with no gene match: 6. The V gene's germline CDR1 is MGHRA and CDR2 YSYEKL. There are 19 residues in the CDR3. The CDR3 sequence: CASSQEWTSGRVNYNEQFF. CDR3 nucleotides: TGCGCCAGCAGCCAAGAATGGACTAGCGGGAGGGTGAACTACAATGAGCAGTTCTTC.

The chain links TRBV27 to TRBJ2-3, with D perhaps given as TRBD1 or TRBD2 (5 bases each). Germline loops: CDR1 MNHEY, CDR2 SMNVEV (reference sequence). Trimming took 2 bases from V and 5 from J, leaving 8 bases between them. The CDR3 consists of 13 residues. CDR3 DNA: TGTGCCAGCAGTTTACAGAGGGGAGATACGCAGTATTTT. This translates into CASSLQRGDTQYF.